This T cell receptor (beta chain) was documented in a study of pediatric ulcerative colitis. During colonoscopy, one to two rectal pinch biopsies were collected. Method: immunoSEQ multiplex PCR; TCRdb's copy keeps in-frame clones and lacks some. This table holds 40,000 to 60,000 clones, 60% to 85% found once. The receptor's source is a girl between 10 and 17 years old with moderate ulcerative colitis. Sequenced: gut tissue.

The CDR3 sequence: CASSSPSSGQYYEQYF. CDR3 DNA: TGTGCCAGCAGTTCCCCGAGCTCGGGACAGTACTACGAGCAGTACTTC. The gene calls are TRBV28 and TRBJ2-7; 7 bases line up with TRBD1. The junction had 12 bases not matched to a gene; V was cut back by 4 bases and J by 3 bases. CDR3 length: 16 residues. Germline lookup yields CDR1 MDHEN and CDR2 SYDVKM. Full variable domain (outside the CDR3, taken from reference TRBV28 and TRBJ2-7): DVKVTQSSRYLVKRTGEKVFLECVQDMDHENMFWYRQDPGLGLRLIYFSYDVKMKEKGDIPEGYSVSREKKERFSLILESASTNQTSMYLCASSSPSSGQYYEQYFGPGTRLTVT.